The subject of this entry is one T cell receptor (beta chain). This sample is part of a study of technical replicates of blood from a few donors. Sequenced by immunoSEQ multiplex PCR; TCRdb stores in-frame clones only, minus some. The sample lists 75,000 to 95,000 clones; almost 97% were seen once. Germline assignment: CDR1 LNHDA and CDR2 SQIVND (reference sequence). V was cut by 1 base and J by 0 bases, with 7 bases left in between. The CDR3 is 14 residues long. The source of this sequence is a human donor in good health. Sequenced sample: T cells isolated from PBMCs. The V gene is TRBV19, the J gene TRBJ2-7; weak D call: TRBD1 (5 bases). The CDR3 bases are TGTGCCAGTAGTATAGGCAGGGCCTCCTACGAGCAGTACTTC. Its protein is CASSIGRASYEQYF.